This TCR beta chain derives from a study of a mutant IDH1 vaccine in newly diagnosed glioma. Study details: The therapy given earlier, which was standard therapy, consisted of radiotherapy, temozolomide, or both, and most of the patients received both.

Noted time point: week 11, during vaccination. Vaccination comprised doses that each held 300 ug of mutant IDH1 20-mer peptide, plus topical imiquimod. Some clones are missing from TCRdb's copy, which holds only in-frame ones; the method was immunoSEQ multiplex PCR. This table has about 110,000 clones, 90% appearing once. On this clone itself: Its antigen is unknown.

Specimen: PBMCs, collected from a glioma patient whose treatment included an IDH1 peptide vaccine. The sequence was obtained from a woman aged 45-65 years with glioma.

The CDR3 region has the DNA TGTGCCAGCAGCGTAGGGGGGGCCACTGAAGCTTTCTTT. Protein product: CASSVGGATEAFF. The chain joins TRBV9 to TRBJ1-1; tentatively, D is TRBD1 (6 bases). Looked up from germline, CDR1 is SGDLS and CDR2 is YYNGEE. CDR3 length equals 13 residues. Trimming stripped 0 bases from V and 4 bases from J, with 7 bases between.